This TCR beta chain was observed in a study of blood T cell repertoires in COVID-19. Turning to the study itself: Italy, Spain and the United States were the sources of the convalescent and acute COVID-19 samples. The cDNA or gDNA used as material had been derived from T cells, B-cell-depleted T cells, or PBMCs.

Germline values: CDR1 KGHSH, CDR2 LQKENI. V was cut by 6 bases and J by 6 bases, with 18 bases left in between. This CDR3 region has 16 residues. Original handling: Estimation of nucleated cell counts was performed using reference gene primer amplification. Clones were read by immunoSEQ multiplex PCR, and TCRdb kept only the in-frame ones, dropping some. The V and J calls and clone size are taken from that table; D and trimming were inferred from the DNA. The repertoire holds nearly 15,000 clones, with roughly nine tenths as singletons. The V gene is TRBV18, the J gene TRBJ1-6, with D unclear. The sequence derives from a human donor in a cohort sampled during active COVID-19. The sequenced material came from peripheral blood. The CDR3 is CASSDRRAAGNSPLHF. CDR3 coding DNA: TGTGCCAGCTCGGATAGAAGGGCCGCGGGTAATTCACCCCTCCACTTT.